The rows below give T cell receptor beta chains drawn from one sample of a study of blood T cell repertoires in COVID-19. The assay was immunoSEQ multiplex PCR, and TCRdb's table has in-frame clones only and misses some. The table lists more than 200,000 clones, about 90% of them singletons. Sequencing input: PBMCs or T cells enriched from blood (not recorded which). These receptors came from a woman in her late teens or twenties who had recovered from COVID-19. CDR3s include the opening cysteine and the closing phenylalanine or tryptophan. Fields, in order: V gene, J gene, D gene, clone size, CDR3 DNA, CDR3 protein. The D gene is left open where the match is weak. Size values are once, few and many counts, or a class for expanded clones, and some rows have none.

TRBV13	TRBJ2-1	TRBD1	NA	TGTGCCAGCAGCCAATTCCGGGACAGGGGGCTGATTGAGCAGTTCTTC	CASSQFRDRGLIEQFF
TRBV27	TRBJ2-2	NA	NA	TGTGCCAGCAGCTCGACCGGGACAACGAACACCGGGGAGCTGTTTTTT	CASSSTGTTNTGELFF
TRBV2	TRBJ1-4	TRBD1	NA	TGTGCCAGCAGCGACAGGGGGGACGAAAAACTGTTTTTT	CASSDRGDEKLFF
TRBV7-9	TRBJ1-2	TRBD1	NA	TGTGCCAGCAGCGGGACAGGCCCAGAGGGCTACACCTTC	CASSGTGPEGYTF
TRBV5-1	TRBJ2-7	TRBD1	once	TGCGCCAGCAGCAGGGACAGGGGGCCCTACGAGCAGTACTTC	CASSRDRGPYEQYF
TRBV6-5	TRBJ1-2	TRBD1	NA	TGTGCCAGCAGTTACCGGGACAGTCCTTATGGCTACACCTTC	CASSYRDSPYGYTF
TRBV15	TRBJ1-4	NA	NA	TGTGCCACCAGCAGAGATTCGGGCAGCGGGGGTGAAAAACTGTTTTTT	CATSRDSGSGGEKLFF
TRBV19	TRBJ1-1	TRBD1	NA	TGTGCCAGTAACGACAGGGTGAACACTGAAGCTTTCTTT	CASNDRVNTEAFF
TRBV11-2	TRBJ2-2	TRBD2	NA	TGTGCCAGCACCACGCTAGGGGCGGGAGTTTGGACCGGGGAGCTGTTTTTT	CASTTLGAGVWTGELFF
TRBV29-1	TRBJ2-1	NA	NA	TGCAGCGTTACCAATTCTTCAGCCTACAATGAGCAGTTCTTC	CSVTNSSAYNEQFF
TRBV29-1	TRBJ2-6	NA	NA	TGCAGCGTTGAAGATCGCGTGAGGGACTCTGGGGCCAACGTCCTGACTTTC	CSVEDRVRDSGANVLTF
TRBV7-9	TRBJ1-5	NA	NA	TGTGCCAGCAGCCCCGTCGGGAGCAATCAGCCCCAGCATTTT	CASSPVGSNQPQHF
TRBV10-1	TRBJ2-1	NA	NA	TGCGCCAGCAGTGAACGCGCGGGACTCTCCTACAATGAGCAGTTCTTC	CASSERAGLSYNEQFF
TRBV7-2	TRBJ2-7	TRBD2	NA	TGTGCCAGCAGCTTAGAAGGGCTAGCGGGAGCCAAGTACTTC	CASSLEGLAGAKYF
TRBV19	TRBJ1-1	TRBD1	NA	TGTGCCAGTAGTCACAGGGGGAACACTGAAGCTTTCTTT	CASSHRGNTEAFF
TRBV6-2/TRBV6-3	TRBJ2-7	TRBD1	NA	TGTGCCAGCAGCCGACAGGGGGGCGAGCAGTACTTC	CASSRQGGEQYF
TRBV19	TRBJ2-2	NA	once	TGTGCCAGTACCCCGGGTAGCGGTGACACCGGGGAGCTGTTTTTT	CASTPGSGDTGELFF
TRBV2	TRBJ1-2	TRBD1	NA	TGTGCCAGCGGGACAGAGACCTATGGCTACACCTTC	CASGTETYGYTF
TRBV7-9	TRBJ1-4	NA	NA	TGTGCCAGCTCGGGAGGTCTTAATGAAAAACTGTTTTTT	CASSGGLNEKLFF
TRBV5-1	TRBJ2-2	TRBD2	NA	TGCGCCAGCAGCTTGGCGCTAGCGGGAGGTCGGTCCGGGGAGCTGTTTTTT	CASSLALAGGRSGELFF
TRBV19	TRBJ1-5	TRBD1	NA	TGTGCCAGTAGTATACCGAAGGACAGGGGATTCGGTCAGCCCCAGCATTTT	CASSIPKDRGFGQPQHF
TRBV7-9	TRBJ1-4	TRBD1	NA	TGTGCCAGCAGTTCCGGGACAGGGTTGAAAAAACTGTTTTTT	CASSSGTGLKKLFF
TRBV29-1	TRBJ2-5	NA	NA	TGCAGCGTTGTAGGAGGGGCGGGAGAGACCCAGTACTTC	CSVVGGAGETQYF
TRBV7-6	TRBJ1-6	TRBD1	NA	TGTGCCAGCAGCTTAGCTGGACAGGGGAATTCACCCCTCCACTTT	CASSLAGQGNSPLHF
TRBV7-8	TRBJ2-1	NA	NA	TGTGCCAGCAGGCCAGGGGGCGCGGGGGACAATGAGCAGTTCTTC	CASRPGGAGDNEQFF
TRBV13	TRBJ1-2	TRBD1	NA	TGTGCCAGCAGAAGAACAGGGGGTTCTGGTGGCTACACCTTC	CASRRTGGSGGYTF
TRBV7-8	TRBJ1-5	NA	NA	TGTGCCAGCAGCTTACTTGTGTCGGGCAATCAGCCCCAGCATTTT	CASSLLVSGNQPQHF
TRBV4-3	TRBJ1-1	TRBD1	NA	TGCGCCAGCAGCCACCTAGGTCGGACAGGGCAGAACACTGAAGCTTTCTTT	CASSHLGRTGQNTEAFF
TRBV21-1	TRBJ1-2	NA	NA	TGTGCCAGCAGCAATCGTACAGGGGGCGGCTATGGCTACACCTTC	CASSNRTGGGYGYTF
TRBV14	TRBJ1-1	NA	NA	TGTGCCAGCAGCCTATCCACAGGGTTAAACACTGAAGCTTTCTTT	CASSLSTGLNTEAFF
TRBV11-3	TRBJ1-1	NA	NA	TGTGCCAGCAGCTCATCCAGGGTCCCTGAAGCTTTCTTT	CASSSSRVPEAFF
TRBV18	TRBJ2-2	TRBD2	NA	TGTGCCAGCTCACCTATACTAGCGGGGATGAACACCGGGGAGCTGTTTTTT	CASSPILAGMNTGELFF
TRBV6-5	TRBJ2-4	NA	NA	TGTGCCAGCACCGCCCTTGGGTTGGCGGGAAACATTCAGTACTTC	CASTALGLAGNIQYF
TRBV12-3/TRBV12-4	TRBJ2-3	NA	few	TGTGCCAGCAGTTGGGAGTTGTCAGATACGCAGTATTTT	CASSWELSDTQYF
TRBV7-8	TRBJ2-5	NA	NA	TGTGCCAGCAGCTTAGGACGGGGAGAGACCCAGTACTTC	CASSLGRGETQYF
TRBV6-5	TRBJ2-7	NA	NA	TGTGCCAGCAGTTACTCCTCCTCCGAGCAGTACTTC	CASSYSSSEQYF
TRBV2	TRBJ1-1	NA	NA	TGTGCCAGCGAGGGGAGGGAAGAAGCTTTCTTT	CASEGREEAFF
TRBV5-4	TRBJ2-3	TRBD2	NA	TGTGCCAGCAGCTCGGCCGTTTTTAGCGGGAGGGCCAGTACAGATACGCAGTATTTT	CASSSAVFSGRASTDTQYF
TRBV6-2/TRBV6-3	TRBJ2-7	NA	NA	TGTGCCAGCAGTTTCTCGACGGACAGCTCCTACGAGCAGTACTTC	CASSFSTDSSYEQYF
TRBV7-8	TRBJ2-2	TRBD2	NA	TGTGCCAGCAGCTACCTAGCGGGAGTGACGACCGGGGAGCTGTTTTTT	CASSYLAGVTTGELFF
TRBV24-1	TRBJ1-5	TRBD1	NA	TGTGCCACCAGTGACCCGGGACAGGAGGACCAGCCCCAGCATTTT	CATSDPGQEDQPQHF
TRBV28	TRBJ1-2	TRBD1	NA	TGTGCCAGCAGTCCTCGGACAGGGGGCTACACCTTC	CASSPRTGGYTF
TRBV6-5	TRBJ2-7	NA	NA	TGTGCCAGCAGGCGGAACTCCTACGAGCAGTACTTC	CASRRNSYEQYF
TRBV4-1	TRBJ1-4	NA	once	TGCGCCAGCAGCCTAACGGTGAATGAAAAACTGTTTTTT	CASSLTVNEKLFF
TRBV29-1	TRBJ1-2	NA	NA	TGCAGCGTTGAAAGGAGGGATGGCTACACCTTC	CSVERRDGYTF
TRBV3-1/TRBV3-2	TRBJ2-2	TRBD1	many	TGTGCCAGCAGCCTACGACAGGGGTACACCGGGGAGCTGTTTTTT	CASSLRQGYTGELFF
TRBV9	TRBJ2-7	TRBD1	once	TGTGCCAGCAGCGCCTTACCTTGGACAGGGCGGGCCGAGCAGTACTTC	CASSALPWTGRAEQYF
TRBV5-1	TRBJ2-7	TRBD1	few	TGCGCCAGCAGCTCCGGGACAGGGAACTACGAGCAGTACTTC	CASSSGTGNYEQYF
TRBV18	TRBJ1-5	NA	NA	TGTGCCAGCTCACGTTCGGGATTGTTAGACAATCAGCCCCAGCATTTT	CASSRSGLLDNQPQHF
TRBV6-1	TRBJ1-2	NA	NA	TGTGCCAGCAGTGAAGCGCCTGAGCCCCCCTATGGCTACACCTTC	CASSEAPEPPYGYTF
TRBV7-9	TRBJ2-1	NA	NA	TGTGCCAGCAGCTACAGGGTGGACAATGAGCAGTTCTTC	CASSYRVDNEQFF
TRBV3-1/TRBV3-2	TRBJ2-7	TRBD2	NA	TGTGCCAGCAGCCCCGCTGGGTTGGCGGTCTACACTCTAGCGGGAGGGCCCCAAACCTACGAGCAGTACTTC	CASSPAGLAVYTLAGGPQTYEQYF
TRBV28	TRBJ1-1	NA	NA	TGTGCCAGCAGTTTAGGGCCCGGGAAGCAAACGGGGACTGAAGCTTTCTTT	CASSLGPGKQTGTEAFF
TRBV6-4	TRBJ1-2	NA	NA	TGTGCCAGCAGCCCTTCTTCCCGAAGCGGCTACACCTTC	CASSPSSRSGYTF
TRBV19	TRBJ1-5	NA	NA	TGTGCCAGTAGTAAGGGGAGGGGCCCAGACAATCAGCCCCAGCATTTT	CASSKGRGPDNQPQHF
TRBV28	TRBJ2-3	TRBD2	NA	TGTGCCAGCAGTATACCGGGACTAGCGGGAGGGCCCACAGATACGCAGTATTTT	CASSIPGLAGGPTDTQYF
TRBV29-1	TRBJ1-4	NA	NA	TGCAGCGTTGTGGGACCAGGGGTTCGGTTT	CSVVGPGVRF